The rows below give T cell receptor beta chains drawn from one sample of a study of cytomegalovirus exposure and HLA in healthy donors. TCRdb's copy holds only in-frame clones and misses some; the assay was immunoSEQ multiplex PCR. The table records 50,000 to 55,000 clones, roughly 72% of them present only once. The sequenced sample was PBMCs. The receptor set was obtained from a woman aged 45 to 65 in good health and CMV-seropositive. Both conserved end residues are part of each CDR3. A D gene is named only where the DNA matches it firmly. Size is omitted from some rows. Given values are once, few, many or a class for expanded clones.

v_gene: TRBV6-1; abundance: .; j_gene: TRBJ2-3; d_gene: .; CDR3aa: CASSPSGPDTQYF; CDR3nt: TGTGCCAGCAGCCCGTCAGGGCCAGATACGCAGTATTTT
v_gene: TRBV6-1; abundance: few; j_gene: TRBJ1-5; d_gene: .; CDR3aa: CASTVRVDQPQHF; CDR3nt: TGTGCCAGCACGGTCAGGGTGGATCAGCCCCAGCATTTT
v_gene: TRBV18; abundance: .; j_gene: TRBJ1-6; d_gene: TRBD1; CDR3aa: CASSSNRGGSPLHF; CDR3nt: TGTGCCAGCTCATCGAACAGGGGCGGTTCACCCCTCCACTTT
v_gene: TRBV19; abundance: .; j_gene: TRBJ2-6; d_gene: TRBD2; CDR3aa: CATLAGRSGANVLTF; CDR3nt: TGTGCCACCCTAGCGGGACGCTCTGGGGCCAACGTCCTGACTTTC
v_gene: TRBV5-6; abundance: few; j_gene: TRBJ1-5; d_gene: .; CDR3aa: CASSFRRGNQPQHF; CDR3nt: TGTGCCAGCAGCTTCCGACGGGGCAATCAGCCCCAGCATTTT
v_gene: TRBV19; abundance: .; j_gene: TRBJ2-2; d_gene: TRBD2; CDR3aa: CASRILAGGVTGELFF; CDR3nt: TGTGCCAGTAGAATTCTAGCGGGGGGTGTCACCGGGGAGCTGTTTTTT
v_gene: TRBV19; abundance: .; j_gene: TRBJ1-5; d_gene: .; CDR3aa: CASSGRPGLPKNSNQPQHF; CDR3nt: TGTGCCAGTAGCGGACGGCCGGGACTCCCCAAGAATAGCAATCAGCCCCAGCATTTT
v_gene: TRBV5-1; abundance: .; j_gene: TRBJ2-7; d_gene: TRBD1; CDR3aa: CASSLVDRGSYEQYF; CDR3nt: TGCGCCAGCAGCTTGGTGGACAGGGGGAGCTACGAGCAGTACTTC
v_gene: TRBV19; abundance: few; j_gene: TRBJ1-1; d_gene: .; CDR3aa: CASSNQGREAFF; CDR3nt: TGTGCCAGTAGTAATCAGGGCCGTGAAGCTTTCTTT
v_gene: TRBV29-1; abundance: .; j_gene: TRBJ2-2; d_gene: TRBD2; CDR3aa: CSVEGRGDTGELFF; CDR3nt: TGCAGCGTTGAGGGGAGGGGAGACACCGGGGAGCTGTTTTTT
v_gene: TRBV29-1; abundance: .; j_gene: TRBJ2-3; d_gene: TRBD2; CDR3aa: CSVFLAGAPDTQYF; CDR3nt: TGCAGCGTGTTTCTCGCGGGAGCCCCAGATACGCAGTATTTT
v_gene: TRBV7-5; abundance: .; j_gene: TRBJ2-7; d_gene: .; CDR3aa: CVRSLVVRDRDSYEQYF; CDR3nt: TGTGTCAGAAGCTTAGTGGTCCGGGACAGGGACAGCTACGAGCAGTACTTC
v_gene: TRBV10-3; abundance: few; j_gene: TRBJ1-5; d_gene: .; CDR3aa: CAISELGDNQPQHF; CDR3nt: TGTGCCATCAGTGAGCTAGGGGACAATCAGCCCCAGCATTTT
v_gene: TRBV29-1; abundance: .; j_gene: TRBJ2-3; d_gene: .; CDR3aa: CSVESESTDTQYF; CDR3nt: TGCAGCGTTGAGAGTGAAAGCACAGATACGCAGTATTTT
v_gene: TRBV4-3; abundance: .; j_gene: TRBJ2-7; d_gene: TRBD2; CDR3aa: CASSQELAGGYEQYF; CDR3nt: TGCGCCAGCAGCCAAGAACTAGCGGGAGGCTACGAGCAGTACTTC
v_gene: TRBV5-4; abundance: .; j_gene: TRBJ1-1; d_gene: .; CDR3aa: CASSLHRGTWGVVNTEAFF; CDR3nt: TGTGCCAGCAGCTTGCATCGGGGGACCTGGGGGGTCGTCAACACTGAAGCTTTCTTT
v_gene: TRBV7-6; abundance: .; j_gene: TRBJ1-1; d_gene: TRBD1; CDR3aa: CASRPGTGDTEAFF; CDR3nt: TGTGCCAGCAGGCCCGGGACAGGGGACACTGAAGCTTTCTTT
v_gene: TRBV18; abundance: .; j_gene: TRBJ1-5; d_gene: TRBD1; CDR3aa: CASSQDRVYSNQPQHF; CDR3nt: TGTGCCAGCTCACAGGACAGGGTGTATAGCAATCAGCCCCAGCATTTT
v_gene: TRBV28; abundance: few; j_gene: TRBJ2-3; d_gene: TRBD2; CDR3aa: CASSAPGLAGGTDTQYF; CDR3nt: TGTGCCAGCAGTGCACCGGGACTAGCAGGAGGCACAGATACGCAGTATTTT
v_gene: TRBV6-6; abundance: .; j_gene: TRBJ2-2; d_gene: .; CDR3aa: CASGRGPNTGELFF; CDR3nt: TGTGCCAGCGGTCGAGGCCCTAACACCGGGGAGCTGTTTTTT
v_gene: TRBV5-5; abundance: few; j_gene: TRBJ1-2; d_gene: .; CDR3aa: CASSLNPTGPPSYGYTF; CDR3nt: TGTGCCAGCAGCTTAAACCCGACAGGTCCGCCCTCCTATGGCTACACCTTC
v_gene: TRBV18; abundance: few; j_gene: TRBJ1-5; d_gene: TRBD1; CDR3aa: CASSLSTGESNQPQHF; CDR3nt: TGTGCCAGCTCACTCTCGACAGGGGAAAGCAATCAGCCCCAGCATTTT
v_gene: TRBV29-1; abundance: .; j_gene: TRBJ2-5; d_gene: TRBD2; CDR3aa: CSVERLADGTQYF; CDR3nt: TGCAGCGTTGAACGCCTAGCGGACGGGACCCAGTACTTC
v_gene: TRBV19; abundance: .; j_gene: TRBJ2-3; d_gene: .; CDR3aa: CASNPTRGTDTQYF; CDR3nt: TGTGCCAGTAATCCCACCAGGGGCACAGATACGCAGTATTTT
v_gene: TRBV28; abundance: .; j_gene: TRBJ2-5; d_gene: .; CDR3aa: CASSSQEQETQYF; CDR3nt: TGTGCCAGCAGTTCACAGGAGCAAGAGACCCAGTACTTC
v_gene: TRBV6-7; abundance: .; j_gene: TRBJ1-2; d_gene: TRBD1; CDR3aa: CASSYLRPGQGAWGYTF; CDR3nt: TGTGCCAGCAGTTACCTACGCCCGGGACAGGGGGCGTGGGGCTACACCTTC
v_gene: TRBV5-6; abundance: .; j_gene: TRBJ1-6; d_gene: TRBD1; CDR3aa: CASSPDRGNSPLHF; CDR3nt: TGTGCCAGCAGCCCGGACAGGGGGAATTCACCCCTCCACTTT
v_gene: TRBV27; abundance: once; j_gene: TRBJ2-4; d_gene: .; CDR3aa: CASSAILAKNIQYF; CDR3nt: TGTGCCAGCAGTGCCATACTAGCCAAAAACATTCAGTACTTC
v_gene: TRBV14; abundance: once; j_gene: TRBJ2-3; d_gene: TRBD2; CDR3aa: CASSQWRGSTDTQYF; CDR3nt: TGTGCCAGCAGCCAATGGCGGGGGAGCACAGATACGCAGTATTTT
v_gene: TRBV18; abundance: .; j_gene: TRBJ1-1; d_gene: .; CDR3aa: CLSSPRSDTEAFF; CDR3nt: TGCCTCAGCTCACCACGTAGCGACACTGAAGCTTTCTTT
v_gene: TRBV27; abundance: .; j_gene: TRBJ1-2; d_gene: TRBD1; CDR3aa: CASKAQGALYGYTF; CDR3nt: TGTGCCAGCAAGGCGCAGGGGGCCCTTTATGGCTACACCTTC
v_gene: TRBV6-4; abundance: few; j_gene: TRBJ1-5; d_gene: .; CDR3aa: CASSVVGGQPQHF; CDR3nt: TGTGCCAGCAGTGTCGTGGGGGGTCAGCCCCAGCATTTT
v_gene: TRBV30; abundance: .; j_gene: TRBJ1-5; d_gene: .; CDR3aa: CAWSRPGLQSNQPQHF; CDR3nt: TGTGCCTGGAGTCGCCCGGGACTACAGAGCAATCAGCCCCAGCATTTT
v_gene: TRBV18; abundance: .; j_gene: TRBJ2-2; d_gene: .; CDR3aa: CASSPASSGLNTGELFF; CDR3nt: TGTGCCAGCTCACCAGCTTCTAGTGGTTTAAACACCGGGGAGCTGTTTTTT
v_gene: TRBV4-2; abundance: .; j_gene: TRBJ1-2; d_gene: TRBD1; CDR3aa: CASSLKQGAEGYTF; CDR3nt: TGTGCCAGCAGCCTAAAACAGGGGGCTGAGGGCTACACCTTC
v_gene: TRBV19; abundance: few; j_gene: TRBJ1-1; d_gene: .; CDR3aa: CASSIDLTGNTEAFF; CDR3nt: TGTGCCAGTAGTATAGATCTCACAGGGAACACTGAAGCTTTCTTT
v_gene: TRBV21-1; abundance: .; j_gene: TRBJ1-5; d_gene: .; CDR3aa: CASGGQLSNQPQHF; CDR3nt: TGTGCCAGCGGCGGACAGCTTAGCAATCAGCCCCAGCATTTT
v_gene: TRBV28; abundance: .; j_gene: TRBJ1-2; d_gene: .; CDR3aa: CASSLRTPPRYTF; CDR3nt: TGTGCCAGCAGTCTAAGGACACCCCCAAGGTACACCTTC
v_gene: TRBV4-2; abundance: .; j_gene: TRBJ1-5; d_gene: .; CDR3aa: CASSQRGSGHQPQHF; CDR3nt: TGTGCCAGCAGCCAACGGGGGTCTGGCCATCAGCCCCAGCATTTT
v_gene: TRBV27; abundance: once; j_gene: TRBJ1-2; d_gene: .; CDR3aa: CASSLGGLGGYTF; CDR3nt: TGTGCCAGCAGCCTGGGAGGTCTGGGGGGCTACACCTTC
v_gene: TRBV5-5; abundance: .; j_gene: TRBJ1-2; d_gene: .; CDR3aa: CASSLNPPGAF; CDR3nt: TGTGCCAGCAGCTTGAACCCCCCAGGTGCCTTC
v_gene: TRBV2; abundance: .; j_gene: TRBJ2-7; d_gene: .; CDR3aa: CASSYTWTNDYEQYF; CDR3nt: TGTGCCAGCAGTTATACGTGGACAAACGACTACGAGCAGTACTTC
v_gene: TRBV7-2; abundance: .; j_gene: TRBJ2-5; d_gene: TRBD1; CDR3aa: CASSLVLTGEETQYF; CDR3nt: TGTGCCAGCAGCTTAGTGTTGACAGGGGAAGAGACCCAGTACTTC
v_gene: TRBV6-1; abundance: .; j_gene: TRBJ2-1; d_gene: .; CDR3aa: CASIPGHPANNEQFF; CDR3nt: TGTGCCAGCATCCCCGGACACCCCGCCAACAATGAGCAGTTCTTC
v_gene: TRBV19; abundance: .; j_gene: TRBJ1-2; d_gene: TRBD1; CDR3aa: CASKRGTGGGNYGYTF; CDR3nt: TGTGCCAGTAAAAGGGGGACAGGGGGCGGAAACTATGGCTACACCTTC
v_gene: TRBV20-1; abundance: .; j_gene: TRBJ2-7; d_gene: TRBD2; CDR3aa: CSALRGGTRGF; CDR3nt: TGCAGTGCCCTACGGGGAGGGACCCGTGGTTTT
v_gene: TRBV7-2; abundance: .; j_gene: TRBJ1-1; d_gene: .; CDR3aa: CASSLVRVGNTEAFF; CDR3nt: TGTGCCAGCAGCTTAGTGAGGGTGGGCAACACTGAAGCTTTCTTT